This T cell receptor (beta chain) was sequenced during a study of shared clonotypes between healthy human individuals. Study-wide context: The donors, a couple of women and a few men, were aged 18 to 49.

The CDR3 has 15 amino acids. Looked up from germline, CDR1 is SGHNT and CDR2 is YYREEE (reference sequence). V lost 4 bases and J lost 5; bases outside the gene matches: 7. Donors had no recently reported acute infections or vaccinations and were HIV-negative. Every donor was a Caucasian adult from Nashville, Tennessee. In the source study's methods: Owing to the provision of junction-only sequences devoid of quality scores by immunoSEQ, filtering differed. Using immunoSEQ multiplex PCR, the repertoire was profiled, and TCRdb retains in-frame clones only, with some absent. Clone size and V and J calls were adopted from that table, with D and trimming inferred from the DNA. The repertoire consists of about 490,000 clones, with around 85% occurring once and the leading ten covering approximately 11%.

The sequence was obtained from a middle-aged woman in good health. Some clones in this sample may be carry-over from other donors' samples. Sequencing was carried out using PBMCs. V usage is TRBV5-4 and J usage is TRBJ2-5, with 11 bases aligning to TRBD2. The CDR3 DNA reads as TGTGCCAGCAGCATGCGACTAGCGGGAACTGAGACCCAGTACTTC. Its translation: CASSMRLAGTETQYF.